These T cell receptor beta chains were read from a single sample in a study of immune evolution from preneoplasia to lung adenocarcinoma. Here immunoSEQ multiplex PCR was the method, and the copy in TCRdb shows in-frame clones only, minus some. The table lists 10,000 or so clones, roughly 77% of them singletons. Sequencing was carried out using FFPE minimally invasive lung adenocarcinoma tissue. These receptors came from a donor aged 70 or over with lung adenocarcinoma. Both conserved end residues are part of each CDR3. The order of the fields is V gene, clone size, J gene, D gene, CDR3 protein, CDR3 DNA. A D gene is named only where the DNA matches it firmly. Clone size appears in some rows only: once, few, many, or a class for an expanded clone.

TRBV29-1	NA	TRBJ2-3	NA	CSVEDLDRNSTDTQYF	TGCAGCGTTGAAGATCTGGACAGAAACAGCACAGATACGCAGTATTTT
TRBV18	NA	TRBJ1-5	TRBD1	CASSPGQGSSNQPQHF	TGTGCCAGCTCACCAGGACAGGGATCGAGCAATCAGCCCCAGCATTTT
TRBV7-2	once	TRBJ1-3	NA	CASSSDPTGTGNTIYF	TGTGCCAGCAGCTCAGACCCTACAGGGACTGGAAACACCATATATTTT
TRBV7-9	NA	TRBJ2-7	NA	CASSLVGGDRYEQYF	TGTGCCAGCAGCTTAGTGGGCGGGGATCGGTACGAGCAGTACTTC
TRBV28	NA	TRBJ1-3	NA	CASSLLRAPSGNTIYF	TGTGCCAGCAGTTTATTGAGGGCACCATCTGGAAACACCATATATTTT
TRBV28	few	TRBJ1-5	TRBD1	CASSSGQGQNQPQHF	TGTGCCAGCAGCTCGGGACAGGGTCAAAATCAGCCCCAGCATTTT
TRBV9	NA	TRBJ2-7	TRBD2	CASSRGDSGKSYEQYF	TGTGCCAGCAGCCGAGGTGATAGCGGGAAGAGCTACGAGCAGTACTTC
TRBV19	NA	TRBJ2-2	TRBD2	CASSIVGLAGGRGTGELFF	TGTGCCAGTAGTATAGTTGGACTAGCGGGAGGTCGGGGCACCGGGGAGCTGTTTTTT
TRBV5-5	NA	TRBJ2-2	TRBD1	CASSLSGGSNTGELFF	TGTGCCAGCAGCTTATCAGGGGGCAGTAACACCGGGGAGCTGTTTTTT
TRBV21-1	NA	TRBJ2-7	NA	CASSKFGTFGRTALHHEQYF	TGTGCCAGCAGCAAGTTCGGGACCTTCGGCAGGACAGCCCTTCACCACGAGCAGTACTTC
TRBV28	NA	TRBJ1-2	TRBD1	CASSPAFGTGNYGYTF	TGTGCCAGCAGTCCCGCTTTTGGGACAGGGAACTATGGCTACACCTTC
TRBV5-8	NA	TRBJ2-5	NA	CASSLMVETQYF	TGTGCCAGCAGCTTGATGGTAGAGACCCAGTACTTC
TRBV27	NA	TRBJ1-2	NA	CASSSWDGNYGYTF	TGTGCCAGCAGTTCCTGGGACGGCAACTATGGCTACACCTTC
TRBV18	NA	TRBJ2-7	NA	CASSRVSGHEQYF	TGTGCCAGCTCCCGTGTCTCTGGGCACGAGCAGTACTTC
TRBV10-2	NA	TRBJ2-2	TRBD2	CASIASGRAMNTGELFF	TGCGCCAGCATCGCTAGCGGGAGGGCAATGAACACCGGGGAGCTGTTTTTT
TRBV30	few	TRBJ1-5	NA	CAWSGDANQPQHF	TGTGCCTGGAGTGGGGACGCCAATCAGCCCCAGCATTTT
TRBV15	once	TRBJ2-7	TRBD1	CATSIEQGSYEQYF	TGTGCCACCAGCATAGAACAGGGGTCCTACGAGCAGTACTTC
TRBV9	few	TRBJ2-5	NA	CASSVGGGSFQETQYF	TGTGCCAGCAGCGTAGGTGGGGGGAGTTTCCAAGAGACCCAGTACTTC
TRBV5-6	NA	TRBJ1-6	NA	CASSLEGVNNSPLHF	TGTGCCAGCAGCTTGGAAGGAGTAAATAATTCACCCCTCCACTTT
TRBV9	NA	TRBJ2-2	TRBD1	CASSVEQGAGTGELFF	TGTGCCAGCAGCGTAGAGCAGGGGGCCGGAACCGGGGAGCTGTTTTTT
TRBV5-6	NA	TRBJ1-1	TRBD1	CASSRARGFDTEAFF	TGTGCCAGCAGCCGAGCCAGGGGGTTCGACACTGAAGCTTTCTTT
TRBV5-1	NA	TRBJ2-7	NA	CASSVDRSTISYQQYF	TGCGCCAGCAGCGTAGACAGGAGCACAATCTCGTACCAGCAGTACTTC
TRBV21-1	NA	TRBJ2-3	NA	CASSLLGAGPPDTQYF	TGTGCCAGCAGCCTCCTAGGGGCGGGACCGCCGGATACGCAGTATTTT
TRBV11-2	NA	TRBJ2-7	NA	CASSLSTGSYEQYF	TGTGCCAGCAGCTTATCCACCGGTTCCTACGAGCAGTACTTC
TRBV10-3	NA	TRBJ2-3	NA	CAIKPSDEDTQYF	TGTGCCATCAAGCCTAGCGACGAAGATACGCAGTATTTT
TRBV19	few	TRBJ1-5	NA	CASSIKDSLNQPQHF	TGTGCCAGTAGTATAAAAGACAGCCTTAATCAGCCCCAGCATTTT
TRBV29-1	NA	TRBJ2-7	TRBD1	CSVETAGQGAIYEQYF	TGCAGCGTTGAAACGGCAGGACAGGGGGCGATTTACGAGCAGTACTTC
TRBV5-4	NA	TRBJ2-7	NA	CASSLNRNYEQYF	TGTGCCAGCAGCTTGAACAGAAACTACGAGCAGTACTTC
TRBV10-3	few	TRBJ1-5	NA	CAITDGRDQPQHF	TGTGCCATCACCGACGGAAGGGATCAGCCCCAGCATTTT
TRBV7-2	NA	TRBJ2-1	TRBD1	CASSPHSASGQGLNEQFF	TGTGCCAGCAGCCCCCACTCAGCGTCGGGACAGGGACTCAATGAGCAGTTCTTC
TRBV7-7	once	TRBJ2-3	TRBD2	CASSPRPAGLTDTQYF	TGTGCTAGCAGCCCGAGGCCAGCGGGGCTCACAGATACGCAGTATTTT
TRBV5-1	once	TRBJ1-1	TRBD1	CASSPTGDTEAFF	TGCGCCAGCAGCCCGACAGGGGACACTGAAGCTTTCTTT
TRBV7-2	once	TRBJ2-2	TRBD1	CASSFQGARTGELFF	TGTGCCAGCAGCTTCCAGGGGGCGAGGACCGGGGAGCTGTTTTTT
TRBV5-1	NA	TRBJ2-1	TRBD2	CASSSSGQYNEQFF	TGCGCCAGCAGCTCTAGCGGGCAGTACAATGAGCAGTTCTTC
TRBV19	once	TRBJ1-5	TRBD1	CASRGGQTSNQPQHF	TGTGCCAGTAGGGGGGGACAGACTAGCAATCAGCCCCAGCATTTT
TRBV28	few	TRBJ2-7	NA	CASRPQDLGAVHEQYF	TGTGCCAGCCGGCCTCAAGACCTGGGGGCGGTCCACGAGCAGTACTTC
TRBV4-1	NA	TRBJ2-3	NA	CASSLLPGPGGADTQYF	TGCGCCAGCAGCCTACTCCCGGGCCCAGGGGGGGCAGATACGCAGTATTTT
TRBV14	NA	TRBJ1-3	NA	CASSTSRELLSGNTIYF	TGTGCCAGCAGCACAAGCAGGGAATTACTTTCTGGAAACACCATATATTTT
TRBV6-5	few	TRBJ1-1	TRBD1	CASGRLTGTGNGAFF	TGTGCCAGCGGGAGACTAACCGGGACAGGAAATGGGGCTTTCTTT
TRBV7-4	NA	TRBJ1-5	NA	CGRAGNQPQHF	TGTGGGAGGGCGGGCAATCAGCCCCAGCATTTT
TRBV28	once	TRBJ1-4	NA	CASRRRGNLLFF	TGTGCCAGCAGACGTAGGGGGAATTTGCTGTTTTTT
TRBV11-2	once	TRBJ2-1	NA	CASSLDRVTTNEQFF	TGTGCCAGCAGCTTAGACAGGGTTACCACCAATGAGCAGTTCTTC
TRBV6-1	NA	TRBJ2-2	NA	CASSEDFWAAGELFF	TGTGCCAGCAGTGAAGATTTTTGGGCAGCCGGGGAGCTGTTTTTT
TRBV18	NA	TRBJ1-1	NA	CASSPRGQTMNTEAFF	TGTGCCAGCTCACCACGGGGACAAACCATGAACACTGAAGCTTTCTTT
TRBV29-1	few	TRBJ1-4	NA	CSVEGLENEKLFF	TGCAGCGTTGAGGGTCTGGAGAATGAAAAACTGTTTTTT
TRBV30	medium-sized	TRBJ1-5	NA	CAWSVRGDQPQHF	TGTGCCTGGAGTGTCAGAGGGGATCAGCCCCAGCATTTT
TRBV11-2	few	TRBJ2-5	TRBD2	CASSATVPGLAGAETQYF	TGTGCCAGCAGCGCAACAGTACCGGGACTAGCGGGAGCTGAGACCCAGTACTTC
TRBV4-1	NA	TRBJ2-7	NA	CASSQVFGPVYEQYF	TGCGCCAGCAGCCAAGTATTCGGGCCGGTATACGAGCAGTACTTC
TRBV7-9	NA	TRBJ2-1	NA	CASSFSGASYNEQFF	TGTGCCAGCAGCTTCTCGGGGGCGTCCTACAATGAGCAGTTCTTC
TRBV19	NA	TRBJ1-5	TRBD1	CASRPGGVVLSYNQPQHF	TGTGCCAGTAGACCAGGGGGCGTCGTCTTGTCGTACAATCAGCCCCAGCATTTT
TRBV28	NA	TRBJ2-5	TRBD1	CASRGTAQETQYF	TGTGCCAGCAGGGGGACAGCTCAAGAGACCCAGTACTTC
TRBV6-5	NA	TRBJ2-2	TRBD1	CASKSITGGTGELFF	TGTGCCAGCAAAAGTATAACAGGGGGCACCGGGGAGCTGTTTTTT
TRBV5-6	NA	TRBJ1-1	NA	CASSLGTHMNTEAFF	TGTGCCAGCAGCTTGGGTACCCACATGAACACTGAAGCTTTCTTT
TRBV6-6	NA	TRBJ2-7	TRBD2	CASSFRGLAGEGEQYF	TGTGCCAGCAGCTTCCGAGGACTAGCGGGAGAGGGGGAGCAGTACTTC
TRBV5-1	NA	TRBJ2-7	NA	CASSLAGDIYLYEQYF	TGCGCCAGCAGCTTGGCCGGAGACATTTATCTATACGAGCAGTACTTC